This record covers a single T cell receptor beta chain. As to time point: pretreatment peripheral blood. The record originates from a study of PD-L1 blockade in urothelial cancer. Looking at the study overall: Prior regimens of chemotherapy numbered 0 to 3 per patient. At 3 weeks after treatment start (second dose) and again at 6 weeks, blood was analyzed.

Trimming took 5 bases from V and 6 from J, leaving 13 bases between them. The CDR3 is 13 residues long. Germline CDR1 reads SGHTA; CDR2 reads FQGNSA. A spike-in of synthetic TCR analog templates was added to each PCR. The repertoire was sequenced with immunoSEQ multiplex PCR; TCRdb's copy has only in-frame clones and lacks some. The table has approximately 39,000 clones, around four fifths seen once. The TCR sequence derives from a man older than 75 with urothelial cancer. This chain joins TRBV7-2 and TRBJ1-2, with D unclear. The sample in question was PBMCs, obtained around atezolizumab (anti-PD-L1) treatment. The CDR3 is CASSLGLVNGYTF. CDR3 nucleotide sequence: TGTGCCAGCAGCCTCGGACTCGTTAATGGCTACACCTTC.